A single sample is the source of the 22 T cell receptor beta chains below, sequenced in a study of CD8 T cells in ankylosing spondylitis. TCRdb reprocessed the 5' RACE reads with MiXCR, giving one entry per CDR3 protein. The data show 36,000 or so distinct CDR3 sequences, approximately 11% seen once. Material for sequencing was synovial fluid, either unsorted or a sorted T cell fraction (not recorded which). These receptor sequences come from a male donor with ankylosing spondylitis.

The chain recombines TRBV5-6 with TRBJ2-3; no clear D. Germline CDR1 reads SGHDT; CDR2 reads YYEEEE. The CDR3 length is 15 residues. V lost 0 bases and J 0 bases, leaving 8 bases between the germline ends. CDR3 in amino acids: CASSLGRISTDTQYF. For the CDR3, the DNA is TGTGCCAGCAGCTTGGGGCGGATTAGCACAGATACGCAGTATTTT.

This clonotype was picked up a small number of times. The chain couples TRBV5-5 to TRBJ1-5; TRBD1 agrees at 9 bases. Per the germline V gene, CDR1 is SGHKS and CDR2 is YYEKEE (reference sequence). This CDR3 spans 14 amino acids. With 2 bases clipped from V and 4 bases from J, the junction kept 1 base outside the gene matches. The CDR3 nucleotides read TGTGCCAGCAGCTTCGGACAGGGGAATCAGCCCCAGCATTTT. Residues: CASSFGQGNQPQHF.

This clonotype came up a few times. V usage is TRBV4-1 and J usage is TRBJ2-1; D may be TRBD1 (5 bases). This CDR3 contains 14 residues. Trimming shortened V by 0 bases and J by 8 bases, and 11 bases separated the two germline ends. Germline lookup yields CDR1 MGHRA and CDR2 YSYEKL. This CDR3 is CASSQDWQGDEQFF. CDR3 nucleotide sequence: TGCGCCAGCAGCCAAGATTGGCAGGGCGATGAGCAGTTCTTC.

This clonotype is medium-sized. The gene calls are TRBV12-3 or TRBV12-4 and TRBJ2-7, with D uncertain. Deletions cut 6 bases from V and 0 bases from J, with 6 bases between. The CDR3 runs 12 residues. The CDR3 DNA reads TGTGCCAGCAGCCTACTCTCCTACGAGCAGTACTTC. Its translation: CASSLLSYEQYF.

The rearrangement uses TRBV14 and TRBJ2-1; 10 bases match TRBD1. J was trimmed by 1 base and V by 3 bases; bases with no gene match: 3. Germline V gene lookup returns CDR1 SGHDN and CDR2 FVKESK. There are 16 residues in the CDR3. For the CDR3, the DNA is TGTGCCAGCAGCCATTGGGGACAGGGGTCCTACAATGAGCAGTTCTTC. Protein product: CASSHWGQGSYNEQFF. The complete variable domain, with remaining parts taken from reference TRBV14 and TRBJ2-1, reads EAGVTQFPSHSVIEKGQTVTLRCDPISGHDNLYWYRRVMGKEIKFLLHFVKESKQDESGMPNNRFLAERTGGTYSTLKVQPAELEDSGVYFCASSHWGQGSYNEQFFGPGTRLTVL.

The rearrangement uses TRBV11-2 and TRBJ2-1; 10 bases match TRBD2. Germline trimming cut 6 bases from V and 4 bases from J; bases unmatched to any gene: 6. Germline loops: CDR1 SGHAT, CDR2 FQNNGV. This CDR3 has 15 residues. The CDR3 nucleotides are TGTGCCAGCAGGTCGGGACTAGCGTTTTACAATGAGCAGTTCTTC. This codes for CASRSGLAFYNEQFF.

This clonotype was observed a handful of times. J is TRBJ2-7 and V is TRBV27; the D is unclear. The CDR3 runs to 13 residues. The V end lost 5 bases, the J end lost 6 bases, and 14 bases lay between the germline ends. CDR1 is MNHEY, CDR2 SMNVEV, per germline (reference sequence). DNA of the CDR3: TGTGCCAGCAGTCCCTCCCCCTGGGGCGAGCAGTACTTC. Encoded protein: CASSPSPWGEQYF.

V and J are TRBV19 and TRBJ1-1, with D uncertain. The CDR3 is 13 amino acids. Deletions cut 3 bases from V and 1 base from J, with 6 bases between. Per germline, CDR1 LNHDA and CDR2 SQIVND (reference sequence). CDR3 sequence reads: CASSMGGNTEAFF. In DNA, the CDR3 is TGTGCCAGTAGTATGGGTGGGAACACTGAAGCTTTCTTT.

The rearrangement joins TRBV19 to TRBJ2-1, with D unresolved. CDR3 length: 12 amino acids. Trimming removed 9 bases at V and 4 bases at J, with 10 bases between. Germline loops: CDR1 LNHDA, CDR2 SQIVND (reference sequence). CDR3 region: CASSNQYNEQFF. CDR3 nucleotides: TGTGCCAGCTCGAACCAGTACAATGAGCAGTTCTTC.

The chain combines TRBV11-3 with TRBJ2-1, with unresolved D. The germline V gene has CDR1 SGHNT and CDR2 YENEEA. The CDR3 is 16 amino acids. Trimming stripped 4 bases from V and 8 bases from J, with 21 bases between. The CDR3, as DNA: TGTGCCAGCAGCTCAAACCCCCCCGTGGGGAACGATGAGCAGTTCTTC. Protein: CASSSNPPVGNDEQFF. The full variable domain, rest sourced from reference TRBV11-3 and TRBJ2-1, is EAGVVQSPRYKIIEKKQPVAFWCNPISGHNTLYWYLQNLGQGPELLIRYENEEAVDDSQLPKDRFSAERLKGVDSTLKIQPAELGDSAVYLCASSSNPPVGNDEQFFGPGTRLTVL.

This clonotype showed up many times. V is TRBV25-1 and J is TRBJ2-1, with TRBD2 matching 7 bases. With 2 bases clipped from V and 5 bases from J, the junction kept 0 bases outside the gene matches. CDR1 is MGHDK, CDR2 SYGVNS, per germline. This CDR3 has 13 residues. The chain's CDR3 is CASSERGDNEQFF. The CDR3 bases are TGTGCCAGCAGTGAACGGGGGGACAATGAGCAGTTCTTC. Variable domain in full (rest from reference TRBV25-1 and TRBJ2-1): EADIYQTPRYLVIGTGKKITLECSQTMGHDKMYWYQQDPGMELHLIHYSYGVNSTEKGDLSSESTVSRIRTEHFPLTLESARPSHTSQYLCASSERGDNEQFFGPGTRLTVL.

This clonotype was picked up many times. This rearrangement joins TRBV7-8 to TRBJ2-1; TRBD2 matches at 9 bases. The trim removed 3 bases at V and 3 bases at J, leaving 6 bases unmatched. CDR1 is SGHVS, CDR2 FQNEAQ, per germline. The CDR3 totals 16 residues. The CDR3 nucleotides are TGTGCCAGCAGCTTCGAGCTAGCGGGAATCTACAATGAGCAGTTCTTC. Its translation: CASSFELAGIYNEQFF.

This clonotype has at least ten counts. The rearrangement joins TRBV29-1 to TRBJ2-1; D is perhaps TRBD2 (6 bases). Germline V CDR1 and CDR2: SQVTM, ANQGSEA. This CDR3 contains 11 residues. CDR3 coding DNA: TGCAGAGTCTGGGGGGTCCCTGAGCAGTTCTTC. Protein: CRVWGVPEQFF.

J is TRBJ2-1 and V is TRBV20-1; 11 nucleotides agree with TRBD2. The CDR3 length is 12 residues. Germline-derived CDR1 and CDR2 are DFQATT and SNEGSKA (reference sequence). This CDR3 reads CSGTSGYNEQFF. DNA of the CDR3: TGCAGCGGGACTAGCGGCTACAATGAGCAGTTCTTC.

This sequence joins TRBV18 and TRBJ1-1, with D perhaps TRBD1 (5 bases). The CDR3 has 16 amino acids. Germline loops: CDR1 KGHSH, CDR2 LQKENI. The germline V and J ends were trimmed by 1 base and 0 bases, with 12 bases remaining between them. The DNA of the CDR3 is TGTGCCAGCTCACCACAACTGGGGGTATTGAACACTGAAGCTTTCTTT. This encodes CASSPQLGVLNTEAFF.

This clonotype occurred many times. This rearrangement joins TRBV29-1 to TRBJ2-7; 12 bases are shared with TRBD1. J was trimmed by 7 bases and V by 7 bases; bases with no gene match: 5. This CDR3 spans 12 amino acids. Germline CDR1 and CDR2: SQVTM and ANQGSEA. CDR3 protein: CSAGTGGAEQYF. The DNA for the CDR3 is TGCAGCGCGGGGACAGGGGGCGCTGAGCAGTACTTC.

The genes are TRBV20-1 and TRBJ2-1; 10 nucleotides align to TRBD2. This CDR3 has 15 amino acids. Germline CDR1 and CDR2: DFQATT and SNEGSKA (reference sequence). J lost 4 bases, V lost 6 bases, and 9 bases had no gene match. CDR3 sequence reads: CSAPDLTSGYNEQFF. The CDR3 DNA is TGCAGTGCCCCTGATTTGACTAGCGGGTACAATGAGCAGTTCTTC.

CDR3 coding DNA: TGTGCCAGCAGTTACGCGGGACGCCTCACAGATACGCAGTATTTT. Protein product: CASSYAGRLTDTQYF. This sequence joins TRBV6-2 or TRBV6-3 and TRBJ2-3; possible D gene TRBD2, 6 bases. The CDR3 covers 15 residues. Trimming removed 2 bases at V and 2 bases at J, with 11 bases between. Germline V gene data show CDR1 as MNHEY and CDR2 as SVGEGT.

This clonotype has only a few counts. The chain links TRBV7-9 to TRBJ2-7, with D possibly matching TRBD1 (6 bases). The CDR3 covers 18 residues. Germline V gives CDR1 SEHNR, CDR2 FQNEAQ (reference sequence). Trimming cost V 5 bases and J 9 bases, with 32 bases left between them. For the CDR3, the DNA is TGTGCCAGCAGCGTAACAGCTATCCGGGACATAACGGCCATAGGGCAGTACTTC. As protein: CASSVTAIRDITAIGQYF.

This clonotype was counted at least ten times. The chain recombines TRBV28 with TRBJ2-1; D is possibly TRBD1 (5 bases). The V end was cut by 5 bases, the J end by 0 bases, with 11 bases between. The germline V gene encodes CDR1 MDHEN and CDR2 SYDVKM. This CDR3 region has 15 residues. The CDR3 region is CASSPHRSSYNEQFF. Written as DNA, the CDR3 is TGTGCCAGCAGTCCACACAGGAGCTCCTACAATGAGCAGTTCTTC.

This clonotype was seen at least ten times. V gene TRBV28 combines with J gene TRBJ1-5; D uncertain. There are 14 residues in the CDR3. Germline CDR1 MDHEN, CDR2 SYDVKM. Trimming took off 6 bases at V and 7 bases at J, with 16 bases between the two ends. CDR3 DNA: TGTGCCAGCAGATATCTCGCCCCGGGGCAGCCCCAGCATTTT. It is translated as CASRYLAPGQPQHF.

This clonotype was observed many times. The rearrangement uses TRBV2 and TRBJ2-1; unclear D gene. Per germline, CDR1 SNHLY and CDR2 FYNNEI. This CDR3 spans 12 amino acids. V lost 3 bases and J 10 bases, leaving 10 bases between the germline ends. The CDR3 nucleotides read TGTGCCAGCAGTGATGGGATTGGGGAGCAGTTCTTC. Translating gives CASSDGIGEQFF.